This entry features one T cell receptor (beta chain) sequence. Its target is not known. This CDR3 contains 14 residues. The V segment lost 8 bases and the J segment 6 bases; nucleotides outside the gene matches: 5. CDR1 LGHNA and CDR2 YNFKEQ come from the germline V gene. The sample belongs to a study of cytomegalovirus exposure and HLA in healthy donors. Whole-study results and caveats: In a later analysis, the majority of CMV-associated beta chains seemingly showed HLA restriction.

PCR used 60 Vbeta primers and 13 Jbeta primers. Sequencing was performed with immunoSEQ multiplex PCR; in TCRdb, only in-frame clones are kept and a portion is missing. The listing contains 140,000 to 150,000 clones. This TCR came from a woman aged 45 to 65 in good health and CMV-seronegative. The gene calls are TRBV4-2 and TRBJ1-6; 9 bases agree with TRBD1. What was sequenced was PBMCs. The DNA of the CDR3 is TGTGCCAGCCGACGGGACAGGGCTAATTCACCCCTCCACTTT. It specifies CASRRDRANSPLHF.